The clone carrying this T cell receptor beta chain was seen a few times. Its antigen is undetermined. The data derive from a study of shared clonotypes between healthy human individuals. Study context: Those who served as donors were a couple of women and a few men between the ages of 18 and 49.

V lost 4 bases, J lost 5 bases, and 2 bases stayed unmatched. CDR3 size: 12 residues. In germline, CDR1 is MDHEN, CDR2 SYDVKM. The unsorted PBMC sample used ten immunoSEQ deep assay plates. Using immunoSEQ multiplex PCR, the repertoire was profiled, and TCRdb retains in-frame clones only, with some absent. This table holds approximately 500,000 clones, around 79% found once. All donors were healthy HIV-negative adults lacking recent acute infections or vaccinations. Study-level results: Clonotype sharing across donors was expected to vary with sequencing depth.

This TCR derives from a middle-aged woman in good health. Some clones in this sample may be carry-over from other donors' samples. This rearrangement joins TRBV28 to TRBJ2-7; the match to TRBD2 covers 7 bases. The sequencing sample was made of PBMCs. CDR3 in amino acids: CASSSAGDEQYF. The CDR3 coding sequence is TGTGCCAGCAGTTCGGCGGGAGACGAGCAGTACTTC.